This T cell receptor (beta chain) was sequenced for a study of cytomegalovirus exposure and HLA in healthy donors. Regarding this clone: Its antigen is not identified.

The PCR was carried out with 60 Vbeta primers and 13 Jbeta primers. As handled by the study authors: The count from a later analysis was 70 million to 85 million unique TCR beta chains, 9 million to 12 million of them shared. The protocol was immunoSEQ multiplex PCR, while the TCRdb copy is restricted to in-frame clones and leaves out a portion. The V and J calls and clone size are taken from that table; D and trimming were inferred from the DNA. The sample consists of some 140,000 clones, roughly three quarters of them appearing once. Study-level results: Altogether, some 170 TCR beta chains were recorded as cytomegalovirus-associated.

The CDR3 contains 15 residues. Losses at the gene ends were 3 bases for V and 5 bases for J; bases not matched to a gene: 7. CDR1 is KGHSH, CDR2 LQKENI, per germline. The specimen was PBMCs. This TCR was recovered from a man aged 35 to 55 in good health and CMV-seronegative. This chain connects TRBV18 to TRBJ2-5; 9 nucleotides line up with TRBD1. CDR3 amino acids: CASSPTDRGGETQYF. CDR3 bases: TGTGCCAGCTCACCGACGGACAGGGGCGGGGAGACCCAGTACTTC.